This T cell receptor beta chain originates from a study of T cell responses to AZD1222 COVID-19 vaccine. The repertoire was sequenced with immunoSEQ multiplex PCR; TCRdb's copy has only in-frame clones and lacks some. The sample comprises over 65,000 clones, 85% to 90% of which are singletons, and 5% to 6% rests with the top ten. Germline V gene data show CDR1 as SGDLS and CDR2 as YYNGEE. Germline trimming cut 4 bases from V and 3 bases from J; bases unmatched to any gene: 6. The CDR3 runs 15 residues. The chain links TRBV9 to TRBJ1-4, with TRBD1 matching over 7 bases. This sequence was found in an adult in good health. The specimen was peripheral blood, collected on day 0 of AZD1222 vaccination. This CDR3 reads CASSKQGFANEKLFF. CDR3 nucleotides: TGTGCCAGCAGCAAACAGGGGTTCGCTAATGAAAAACTGTTTTTT.